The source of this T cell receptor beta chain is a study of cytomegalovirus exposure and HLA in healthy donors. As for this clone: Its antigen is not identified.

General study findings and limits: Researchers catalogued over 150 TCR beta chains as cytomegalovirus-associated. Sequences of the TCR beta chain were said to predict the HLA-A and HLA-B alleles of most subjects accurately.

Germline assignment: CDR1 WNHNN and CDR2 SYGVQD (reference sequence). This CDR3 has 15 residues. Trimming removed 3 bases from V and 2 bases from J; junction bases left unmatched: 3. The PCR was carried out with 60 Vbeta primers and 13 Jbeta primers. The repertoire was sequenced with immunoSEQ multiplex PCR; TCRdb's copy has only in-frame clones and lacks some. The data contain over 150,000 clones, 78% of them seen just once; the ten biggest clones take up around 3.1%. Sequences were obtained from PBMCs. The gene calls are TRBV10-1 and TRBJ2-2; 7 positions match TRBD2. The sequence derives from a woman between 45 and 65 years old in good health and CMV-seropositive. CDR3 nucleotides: TGCGCCAGCAGTGAAATAGCGGGCAACACCGGGGAGCTGTTTTTT. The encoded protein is CASSEIAGNTGELFF.